A single sample is the source of the 2 T cell receptor beta chains below, sequenced in a study of cytomegalovirus exposure and HLA in healthy donors. Primers for the PCR totalled 60 Vbeta and 13 Jbeta. TCRdb's table, derived via immunoSEQ multiplex PCR, lists solely in-frame clones and lacks some. The repertoire holds 76,000 or so clones, with just under 80% as singletons. Sequenced sample: PBMCs. The receptors here all came from a woman between 35 and 50 years old in good health and CMV-seropositive.

The V and J genes are TRBV7-6 and TRBJ2-5; 8 nucleotides align to TRBD1. V lost 2 bases and J lost 5; bases outside the gene matches: 4. The CDR3 is 14 residues long. CDR1 SGHVS and CDR2 FNYEAQ come from the germline V gene. The CDR3 loop is CASSLTQGDETQYF. The CDR3, as DNA: TGTGCCAGCAGCTTAACACAGGGGGACGAGACCCAGTACTTC.

The rearrangement uses TRBV30 and TRBJ1-1; unclear D gene. Trimming left V 4 bases short and J 1 base short, with 4 bases between. Germline V gene sequence: CDR1 GTSNPN, CDR2 SVGIG (reference sequence). CDR3 length: 11 residues. The CDR3 DNA reads TGTGCCTGGATCGGGAACACTGAAGCTTTCTTT. Translating it yields CAWIGNTEAFF. Full variable domain (missing parts from reference TRBV30 and TRBJ1-1): SQTIHQWPATLVQPVGSPLSLECTVEGTSNPNLYWYRQAAGRGLQLLFYSVGIGQISSEVPQNLSASRPQDRQFILSSKKLLLSDSGFYLCAWIGNTEAFFGQGTRLTVV.